This T cell receptor beta chain was documented in a study of T cell responses to AZD1222 COVID-19 vaccine (dated by TCRdb to 2020 to 2022). For the study in its entirety: AZD1222 recipients with second doses at about 4 weeks or about 12 weeks were pooled, because spike-specific TCR depth and breadth did not differ between schedules. TCR sequencing covered approximately 230 trial participants: 207 given two doses of AZD1222 and 26 given two doses of MenACWY control vaccine. Trial participants were enrolled into age subgroups of 18-55, 56-69 and 70-plus years, which contained about 150, 28 and 57 TCR-sequenced participants, respectively.

The CDR3 regions of human TCRbeta chains were analyzed by immunosequencing. The source study handled its data this way. Repertoire TCRs were matched against a reference library of SARS-CoV-2-specific TCRs generated with the MIRA antigen-specificity platform. Breadth meant the fraction of unique TCRs that were SARS-CoV-2-associated, whereas depth meant the fraction of total T cells that were SARS-CoV-2-associated. Each spike-specific TCR was assigned to its reactive spike region and to a CD4 or CD8 class using the MIRA data. Log10-transformed breadth and depth values were compared by one-way ANOVA with Sidak's multiple comparisons tests. The source is immuneACCESS, and TCRdb retained only in-frame sequences with V and J called. Part of the clones is not carried over; for the studies checked, unresolved V genes explain less than half of this, and the remainder is unexplained. The D gene and trimming were derived from the DNA, and the V and J assignments and clone size from that table. Counted in this sample were about 140,000 clones; 80% to 95% of them appeared once. The ten top clones hold about 3% of the sample.

This clone was observed once. The antigen it binds to is not known. No base qualities exist here, and no much larger clone lies one base off it. The meaning of the sample's time point label: baseline before first vaccination. Vaccinee samples were obtained from the UK trials COV001 and COV002, which included a single-blind randomized controlled phase 2/3 trial of AZD1222 (ChAdOx1 nCoV-19) in healthy adults. For TCRbeta chain sequencing, PBMC samples from trial participants were taken at day 0 and at day 28 after the second dose. The germline V gene (reference sequence) supplies CDR1 GTSNPN and CDR2 SVGIG. Clipping removes 2 bases from V and 5 bases from J, with 12 as the unmatched junction base count. The CDR3 covers 16 residues, taking in both the cysteine and the phenylalanine. Only CDR3 DNA is held: 48 bases, read in frame from base 1. Study-wide findings and limitations: After two AZD1222 doses, both the breadth and the depth of spike-specific TCRs were significantly higher than at day 0 and than in MenACWY recipients. CD4 TCRs associated with the vaccine covered the entire spike protein, and the dominant responses were in regions 160-218 and 743-854. Epitopes outside the regions mutated in the B.1.351 and B.1.1.7 variants were reportedly recognized by nearly half of the unique spike-specific TCRs. No day 14 peak-response samples were available, so repertoires were characterized only after the peak T cell response. Conclusions about previously exposed vaccinees are limited because only five to seven AZD1222 recipients were SARS-CoV-2 seropositive at baseline. Participants were mostly white British, with more females than males. The authors suggested clonal diversity may have been underestimated. The 56-69-year group was small, and its depth increase did not reach significance, likely because of low power.

The TCR sequence derives from an adult in good health. This specimen consisted of peripheral blood, obtained on day 0 of AZD1222 vaccination. The sequence joins TRBV30 to TRBJ2-5; 9 middle bases align to TRBD2. At the DNA level, the sequence is TGTGCCTGGAGTCCCTCGAGAACTAGCGGGCGGGAGACCCAGTACTTC. This codes for CAWSPSRTSGRETQYF.